The present TCR beta chain was sequenced within a study of blood T cell repertoires in COVID-19. Study at large: COVID-19 samples collected from the United States, Italy and Spain covered acute and convalescent phases. T cells, B-cell-depleted T cells, or PBMCs supplied cDNA or gDNA.

This CDR3 comprises 19 residues. Per germline, CDR1 KGHSH and CDR2 LQKENI. Germline trimming cut 2 bases from V and 0 bases from J; bases unmatched to any gene: 10. This table comes from immunoSEQ multiplex PCR, and its TCRdb copy is limited to in-frame clones, with some not included. The data hold 150,000 to 200,000 clones, with about nine tenths observed a single time. The chain recombines TRBV18 with TRBJ2-6; 7 nucleotides align to TRBD1. This clonotype was obtained from a man aged 18 to 30 who had recovered from COVID-19. Source material: peripheral blood. The CDR3: CASSPFTGTALSGANVLTF. The CDR3 DNA follows: TGTGCCAGCTCACCATTCACCGGGACAGCCCTCTCTGGGGCCAACGTCCTGACTTTC.